The TCR beta chain under discussion was sequenced for a study of blood T cell repertoires in COVID-19. There are 15 residues in the CDR3. After removal of 5 bases from V and 6 bases from J, the junction contained 7 bases not matched to a gene. The germline V gene encodes CDR1 MNHEY and CDR2 SVGAGI. TCRdb keeps only in-frame clones here, not all; method: immunoSEQ multiplex PCR. This table holds approximately 170,000 clones, 88% found once. Input material: PBMCs or T cells enriched from blood (not recorded which). The chain uses TRBV6-5 and TRBJ1-6; 7 positions agree with TRBD1. This TCR was sampled from a woman aged 18 to 35 who had recovered from COVID-19. The CDR3 spells CASSTQGTANSPLHF. In DNA form, the CDR3 reads TGTGCCAGCAGTACCCAAGGGACAGCTAATTCACCCCTCCACTTT.